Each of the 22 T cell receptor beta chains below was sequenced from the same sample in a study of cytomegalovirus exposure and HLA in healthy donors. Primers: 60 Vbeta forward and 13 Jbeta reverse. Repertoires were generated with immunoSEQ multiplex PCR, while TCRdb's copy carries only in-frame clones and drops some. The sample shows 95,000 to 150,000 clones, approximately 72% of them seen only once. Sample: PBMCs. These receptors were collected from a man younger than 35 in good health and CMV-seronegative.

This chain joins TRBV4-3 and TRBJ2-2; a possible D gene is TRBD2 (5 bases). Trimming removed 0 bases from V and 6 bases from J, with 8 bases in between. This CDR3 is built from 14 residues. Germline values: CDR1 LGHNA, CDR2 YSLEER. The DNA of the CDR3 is TGCGCCAGCAGCCAAGATCCCGGGGCCGGGGAGCTGTTTTTT. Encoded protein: CASSQDPGAGELFF.

The CDR3 sequence is CASRAMWYEQYF. CDR3 DNA: TGTGCCAGCAGAGCCATGTGGTACGAGCAGTACTTC. The chain carries TRBV28 and TRBJ2-7, with no clear D. The CDR3 is 12 residues long. CDR1 is MDHEN, CDR2 SYDVKM, per germline. The V end was cut by 6 bases, the J end by 4 bases, with 10 bases between.

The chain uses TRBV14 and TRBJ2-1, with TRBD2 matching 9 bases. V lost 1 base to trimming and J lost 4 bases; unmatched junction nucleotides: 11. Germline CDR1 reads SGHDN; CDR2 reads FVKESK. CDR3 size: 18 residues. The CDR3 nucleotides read TGTGCCAGCAGCCAAGGAGATCGGCTACTAGCGGGTTACAATGAGCAGTTCTTC. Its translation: CASSQGDRLLAGYNEQFF.

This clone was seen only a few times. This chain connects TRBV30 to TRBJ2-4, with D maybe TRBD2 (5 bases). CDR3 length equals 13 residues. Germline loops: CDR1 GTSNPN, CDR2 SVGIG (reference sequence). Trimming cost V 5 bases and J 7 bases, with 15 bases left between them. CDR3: CAWVPGLGNIQYF. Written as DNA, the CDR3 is TGTGCCTGGGTGCCGGGATTAGGGAACATTCAGTACTTC.

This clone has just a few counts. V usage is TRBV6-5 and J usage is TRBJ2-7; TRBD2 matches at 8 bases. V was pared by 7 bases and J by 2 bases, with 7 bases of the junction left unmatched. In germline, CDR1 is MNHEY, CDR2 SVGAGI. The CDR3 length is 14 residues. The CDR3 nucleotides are TGTGCCAGCACTGGACAGCGGGGGCCCTACGAGCAGTACTTC. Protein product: CASTGQRGPYEQYF.

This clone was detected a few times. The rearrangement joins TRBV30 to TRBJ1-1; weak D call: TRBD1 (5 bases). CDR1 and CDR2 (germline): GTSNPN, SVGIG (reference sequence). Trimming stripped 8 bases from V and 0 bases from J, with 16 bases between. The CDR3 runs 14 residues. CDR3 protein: CAHQPDMLNTEAFF. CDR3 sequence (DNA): TGTGCCCACCAACCGGACATGTTGAACACTGAAGCTTTCTTT.

The CDR3 spells CATSRAGTSGYEQYF. The CDR3 DNA follows: TGTGCCACCAGCAGAGCCGGGACTAGCGGCTACGAGCAGTACTTC. The chain recombines TRBV15 with TRBJ2-5; 11 bases are a match to TRBD2. Judging by the DNA end, TRBJ2-7 fits better; the J call may be wrong. The CDR3 consists of 15 residues. Germline V CDR1 and CDR2: LNHNV, YYDKDF (reference sequence).

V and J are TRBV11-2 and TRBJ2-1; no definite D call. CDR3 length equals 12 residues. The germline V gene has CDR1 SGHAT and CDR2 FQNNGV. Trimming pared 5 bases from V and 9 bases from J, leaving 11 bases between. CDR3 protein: CASSPRRGEQFF. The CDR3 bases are TGTGCCAGCAGCCCTCGCCGAGGTGAGCAGTTCTTC.

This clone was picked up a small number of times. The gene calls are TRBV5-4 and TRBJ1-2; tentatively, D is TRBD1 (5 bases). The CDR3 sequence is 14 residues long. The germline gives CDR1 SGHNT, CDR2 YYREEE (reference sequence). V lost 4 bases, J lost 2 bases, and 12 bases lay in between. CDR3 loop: CASSRPGLNYGYTF. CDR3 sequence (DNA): TGTGCCAGCAGCAGACCGGGACTCAACTATGGCTACACCTTC. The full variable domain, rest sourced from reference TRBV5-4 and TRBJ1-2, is ETGVTQSPTHLIKTRGQQVTLRCSSQSGHNTVSWYQQALGQGPQFIFQYYREEENGRGNFPPRFSGLQFPNYSSELNVNALELDDSALYLCASSRPGLNYGYTFGSGTRLTVV.

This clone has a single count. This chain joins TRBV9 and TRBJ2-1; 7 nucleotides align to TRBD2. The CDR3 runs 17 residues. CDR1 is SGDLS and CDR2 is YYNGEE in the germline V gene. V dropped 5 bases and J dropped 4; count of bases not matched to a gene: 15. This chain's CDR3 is CASSQFSGPNEYNEQFF. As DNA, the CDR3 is TGTGCCAGCAGTCAATTTAGCGGGCCGAATGAGTACAATGAGCAGTTCTTC.

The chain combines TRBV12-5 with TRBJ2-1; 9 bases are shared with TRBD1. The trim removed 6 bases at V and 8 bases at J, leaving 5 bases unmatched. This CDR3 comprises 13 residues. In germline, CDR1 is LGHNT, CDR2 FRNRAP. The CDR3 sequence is CASGSWTGDEQFF. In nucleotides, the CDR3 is TGTGCTAGTGGATCTTGGACAGGGGATGAGCAGTTCTTC.

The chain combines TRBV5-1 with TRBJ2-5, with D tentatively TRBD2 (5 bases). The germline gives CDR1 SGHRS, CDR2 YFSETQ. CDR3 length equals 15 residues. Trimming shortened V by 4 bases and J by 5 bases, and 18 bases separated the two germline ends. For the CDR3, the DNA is TGCGCCAGCAGCGTAGGTGGACGGGGTCTGGAGACCCAGTACTTC. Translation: CASSVGGRGLETQYF.

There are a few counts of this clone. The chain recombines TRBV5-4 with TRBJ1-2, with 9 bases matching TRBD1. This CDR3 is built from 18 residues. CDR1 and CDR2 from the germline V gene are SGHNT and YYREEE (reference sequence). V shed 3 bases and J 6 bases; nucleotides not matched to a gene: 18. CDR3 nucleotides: TGTGCCAGCAGCTCCCCCAAAGGGGCAGACAGGGGGAGGAATGGCTACACCTTC. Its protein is CASSSPKGADRGRNGYTF.

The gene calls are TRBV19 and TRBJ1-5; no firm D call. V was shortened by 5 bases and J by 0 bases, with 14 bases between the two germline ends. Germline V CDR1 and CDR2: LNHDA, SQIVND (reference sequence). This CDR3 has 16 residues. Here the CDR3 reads CASSVLGRDSNQPQHF. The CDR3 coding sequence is TGTGCCAGTAGTGTCCTTGGACGGGATAGCAATCAGCCCCAGCATTTT.

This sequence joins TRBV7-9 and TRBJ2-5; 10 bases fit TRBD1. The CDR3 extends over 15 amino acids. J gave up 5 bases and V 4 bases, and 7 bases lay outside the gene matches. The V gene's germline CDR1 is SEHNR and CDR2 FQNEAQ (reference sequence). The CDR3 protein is CASSSRQGAEETQYF. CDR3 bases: TGTGCCAGCAGCTCCCGACAGGGGGCGGAGGAGACCCAGTACTTC. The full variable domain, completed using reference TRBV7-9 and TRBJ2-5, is DTGVSQNPRHKITKRGQNVTFRCDPISEHNRLYWYRQTLGQGPEFLTYFQNEAQLEKSRLLSDRFSAERPKGSFSTLEIQRTEQGDSAMYLCASSSRQGAEETQYFGPGTRLLVL.

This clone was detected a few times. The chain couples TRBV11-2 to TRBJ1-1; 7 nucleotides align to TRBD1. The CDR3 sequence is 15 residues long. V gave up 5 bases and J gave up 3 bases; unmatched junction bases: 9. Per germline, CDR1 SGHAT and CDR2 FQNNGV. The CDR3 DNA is TGTGCCAGCAGCCGCGGGAACAGGGGAGACACTGAAGCTTTCTTT. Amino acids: CASSRGNRGDTEAFF.

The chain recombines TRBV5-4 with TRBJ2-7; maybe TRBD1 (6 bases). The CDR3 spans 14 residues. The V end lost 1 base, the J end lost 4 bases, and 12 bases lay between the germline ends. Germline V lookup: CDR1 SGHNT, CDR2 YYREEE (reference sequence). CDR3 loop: CASSLPGAGYEQYF. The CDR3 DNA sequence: TGTGCCAGCAGCTTGCCAGGGGCCGGATACGAGCAGTACTTC.

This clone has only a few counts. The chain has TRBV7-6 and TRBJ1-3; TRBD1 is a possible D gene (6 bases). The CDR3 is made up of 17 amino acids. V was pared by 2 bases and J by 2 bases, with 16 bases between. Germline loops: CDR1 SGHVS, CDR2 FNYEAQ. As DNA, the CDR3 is TGTGCCAGCAGCTTAAGGTTTTGGGGGCAGGCTGGAAACACCATATATTTT. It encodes CASSLRFWGQAGNTIYF. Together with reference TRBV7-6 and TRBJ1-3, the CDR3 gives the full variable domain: GAGVSQSPRYKVTKRGQDVALRCDPISGHVSLYWYRQALGQGPEFLTYFNYEAQQDKSGLPNDRFSAERPEGSISTLTIQRTEQRDSAMYRCASSLRFWGQAGNTIYFGEGSWLTVV.

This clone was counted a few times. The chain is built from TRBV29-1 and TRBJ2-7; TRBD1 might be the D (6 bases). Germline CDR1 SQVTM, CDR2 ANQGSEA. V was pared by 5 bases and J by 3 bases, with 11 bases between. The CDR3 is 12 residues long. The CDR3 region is CSVKDSFYEQYF. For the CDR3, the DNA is TGCAGCGTTAAGGACAGTTTCTACGAGCAGTACTTC.

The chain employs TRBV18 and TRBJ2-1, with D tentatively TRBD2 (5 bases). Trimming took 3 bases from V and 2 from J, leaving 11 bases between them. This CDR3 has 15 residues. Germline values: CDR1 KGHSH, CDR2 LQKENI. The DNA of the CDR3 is TGTGCCAGCTCACCCCGACTGACTACCTACAATGAGCAGTTCTTC. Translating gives CASSPRLTTYNEQFF. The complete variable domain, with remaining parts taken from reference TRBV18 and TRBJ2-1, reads NAGVMQNPRHLVRRRGQEARLRCSPMKGHSHVYWYRQLPEEGLKFMVYLQKENIIDESGMPKERFSAEFPKEGPSILRIQQVVRGDSAAYFCASSPRLTTYNEQFFGPGTRLTVL.

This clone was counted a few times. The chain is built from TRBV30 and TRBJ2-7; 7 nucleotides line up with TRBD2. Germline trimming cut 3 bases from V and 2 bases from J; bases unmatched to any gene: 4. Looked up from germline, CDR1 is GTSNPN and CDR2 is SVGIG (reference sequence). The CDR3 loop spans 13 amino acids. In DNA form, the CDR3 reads TGTGCCTGGAGCGGGGGAGGGCCCTACGAGCAGTACTTC. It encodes CAWSGGGPYEQYF.

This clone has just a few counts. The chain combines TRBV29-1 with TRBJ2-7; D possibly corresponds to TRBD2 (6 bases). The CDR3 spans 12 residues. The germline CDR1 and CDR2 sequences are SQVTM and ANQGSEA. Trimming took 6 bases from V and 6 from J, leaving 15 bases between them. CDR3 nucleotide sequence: TGCAGCGTCGGGGGACGTCTGGTCGAGCAGTACTTC. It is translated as CSVGGRLVEQYF.